The clone carrying this T cell receptor (beta chain) was detected ten times or more. Its antigen is unknown. Newly diagnosed hyperthyroidism patients aged 18 to 65 years had disease lasting under 2 months. The CDR3 totals 13 residues. V lost 4 bases, J lost 1 base, and 7 bases lay in between. The V gene's germline CDR1 is SGHTA and CDR2 FQGTGA. TCR beta CDR3 regions were amplified from RNA. During a first-round RT-PCR of the TCR CDR3, the HTBI primer set was used. TCRdb called the multiplex PCR reads again in MiXCR, with one record for every CDR3 protein. The repertoire holds 360,000 or so distinct CDR3 sequences, about 20% seen once, with about 4% in the top ten. This sample is part of a study of T cells in Graves' hyperthyroidism and ophthalmopathy. Whole-study findings and limits: Patients with ophthalmopathy were separated from those with stable hyperthyroidism by a 13 V-J model. Most thyroid clonotypes expanded above 0.001 were also detected in blood.

Material: blood. The chain joins TRBV7-3 to TRBJ1-1; D gene uncertain. The receptor's source is a woman aged 18-29 years with Graves' hyperthyroidism. For the CDR3, the DNA is TGTGCCAGCAGCTCTCAGCCGAACACTGAAGCTTTCTTT. As protein: CASSSQPNTEAFF.